The 31 T cell receptor beta chains given below trace back to one sample, sequenced in a study of cytomegalovirus exposure and HLA in healthy donors. PCR employed 60 Vbeta and 13 Jbeta primers. This table comes from immunoSEQ multiplex PCR, and its TCRdb copy is limited to in-frame clones, with some not included. The sample holds around 300,000 clones, under 80% seen once. Source material: PBMCs. These receptors were obtained from a female donor in good health and CMV-seronegative.

Notes on this clone: Additional DNA sequences in this sample encode the identical CDR3. The chain combines TRBV5-1 with TRBJ2-3; 10 bases agree with TRBD2. CDR3 length: 16 amino acids. Germline values: CDR1 SGHRS, CDR2 YFSETQ. Trimming took 4 bases from V and 0 from J; bases not matched to a gene: 5. As DNA, the CDR3 is TGCGCCAGCAGCCCGAGGACTAGCGGTAGCACAGATACGCAGTATTTT. It translates to CASSPRTSGSTDTQYF. Using reference TRBV5-1 and TRBJ2-3 for the parts outside the CDR3, the full variable domain is KAGVTQTPRYLIKTRGQQVTLSCSPISGHRSVSWYQQTPGQGLQFLFEYFSETQRNKGNFPGRFSGRQFSNSRSEMNVSTLELGDSALYLCASSPRTSGSTDTQYFGPGTRLTVL.

J is TRBJ1-3 and V is TRBV4-1, with D perhaps TRBD1 (6 bases). Trimming shortened V by 4 bases and J by 3 bases, and 13 bases separated the two germline ends. CDR3 size: 15 residues. Germline V lookup: CDR1 MGHRA, CDR2 YSYEKL. The CDR3, as DNA: TGCGCCAGCAGCCGGGGAGCAGGGGATGGAAACACCATATATTTT. Its protein product is CASSRGAGDGNTIYF.

The chain joins TRBV5-6 to TRBJ1-3; D call uncertain. The CDR3 spans 16 residues. The V gene's germline CDR1 is SGHDT and CDR2 YYEEEE. V shed 3 bases and J shed 0 bases, with 13 bases lying between them. CDR3 region: CASSSKVSGSGNTIYF. CDR3 DNA sequence: TGTGCCAGCAGCTCGAAGGTTTCGGGCTCTGGAAACACCATATATTTT.

The CDR3 sequence: CASSVQQGDSGYTF. The CDR3 DNA reads as TGTGCCAGCAGCGTCCAACAGGGAGATTCTGGCTACACCTTC. V is TRBV9 and J is TRBJ1-2, with a possible D match to TRBD1 (6 bases). Trimming removed 2 bases from V and 7 bases from J, with 15 bases in between. The CDR3 runs to 14 residues. Germline CDR1 reads SGDLS; CDR2 reads YYNGEE.

The chain combines TRBV5-1 with TRBJ2-2; 14 bases match TRBD2. This CDR3 region has 17 residues. The junction had 4 bases not matched to a gene; V was cut back by 3 bases and J by 3 bases. Looked up from germline, CDR1 is SGHRS and CDR2 is YFSETQ. The CDR3 is CASSYGLAGGYTGELFF. The CDR3 nucleotides are TGCGCCAGCAGCTACGGACTAGCGGGAGGTTACACCGGGGAGCTGTTTTTT.

V is TRBV2 and J is TRBJ2-1; tentatively, D is TRBD2 (5 bases). The CDR3 contains 13 residues. Trimming took off 7 bases at V and 3 bases at J, with 10 bases between the two ends. The germline CDR1 and CDR2 sequences are SNHLY and FYNNEI. In nucleotides, the CDR3 is TGTGCCAGCACCCTACTAGACTACAATGAGCAGTTCTTC. It specifies CASTLLDYNEQFF.

The chain recombines TRBV5-1 with TRBJ2-7; D is possibly TRBD1 (6 bases). The CDR3 is 11 amino acids. Germline loops: CDR1 SGHRS, CDR2 YFSETQ. The ends were cut back, 7 bases at V and 3 bases at J, with 8 bases in the middle. The CDR3 region is CASQQGYEQYF. CDR3 nucleotides: TGCGCCAGCCAACAGGGCTACGAGCAGTACTTC.

The chain couples TRBV28 to TRBJ1-5; 10 bases match TRBD1. CDR3 length: 13 residues. Trimming at V came to 4 bases and at J to 9 bases, leaving 3 bases not matched to a gene. Germline V CDR1 and CDR2: MDHEN, SYDVKM. The CDR3 protein is CASSWDRGAPQHF. Here the CDR3 DNA reads TGTGCCAGCAGTTGGGACAGGGGAGCGCCCCAGCATTTT.

This sequence joins TRBV5-1 and TRBJ1-3; D is unclear. CDR3 length: 15 residues. V lost 3 bases and J 0 bases, leaving 10 bases between the germline ends. Per the germline V gene, CDR1 is SGHRS and CDR2 is YFSETQ. The chain's CDR3 is CASSSTVDSGNTIYF. The CDR3 DNA follows: TGCGCCAGCAGCTCCACAGTGGACTCTGGAAACACCATATATTTT.

The rearrangement uses TRBV19 and TRBJ1-2; no clear D gene. Trimming pared 5 bases from V and 4 bases from J, leaving 14 bases between. The CDR3 is 14 amino acids. Germline loops: CDR1 LNHDA, CDR2 SQIVND (reference sequence). This CDR3 is CASSPGLLGYGYTF. CDR3 bases: TGTGCCAGTAGTCCTGGACTACTGGGCTATGGCTACACCTTC. Full variable domain (missing parts from reference TRBV19 and TRBJ1-2): DGGITQSPKYLFRKEGQNVTLSCEQNLNHDAMYWYRQDPGQGLRLIYYSQIVNDFQKGDIAEGYSVSREKKESFPLTVTSAQKNPTAFYLCASSPGLLGYGYTFGSGTRLTVV.

V usage is TRBV5-1 and J usage is TRBJ2-3; TRBD2 matches at 9 bases. The CDR3 runs to 18 residues. J lost 4 bases, V lost 0 bases, and 12 bases had no gene match. The V gene's germline CDR1 is SGHRS and CDR2 YFSETQ. CDR3 sequence (DNA): TGCGCCAGCAGCTTGGAGGGCTTCCTAGCGGGAATTCCAGATACGCAGTATTTT. Amino acid sequence: CASSLEGFLAGIPDTQYF.

A few counts support this clone. The gene calls are TRBV6-5 and TRBJ2-5; 7 bases are a match to TRBD1. The CDR3 consists of 15 residues. Germline V gene sequence: CDR1 MNHEY, CDR2 SVGAGI. V lost 5 bases to trimming and J lost 5 bases; unmatched junction nucleotides: 11. The CDR3 nucleotides are TGTGCCAGCAGTCCCGACAGGGAAGGGTGGGAGACCCAGTACTTC. Its translation: CASSPDREGWETQYF.

The sample holds one count of this clone. Other nucleotide sequences in the sample specify the same CDR3. Written as DNA, the CDR3 is TGTGCCAGCAGCGTAGGCCAGGGTACCTACGAGCAGTACTTC. Translation: CASSVGQGTYEQYF. The chain links TRBV9 to TRBJ2-7; D might be TRBD1 (5 bases). Trimming cost V 0 bases and J 2 bases, with 9 bases left between them. The CDR3 has 14 residues. Germline V gives CDR1 SGDLS, CDR2 YYNGEE.

The V call is TRBV5-4, the J call TRBJ1-1, with 9 bases fitting TRBD1. The CDR3 sequence is 15 residues long. In germline, CDR1 is SGHNT, CDR2 YYREEE (reference sequence). The junction had 8 bases not matched to a gene; V was cut back by 4 bases and J by 4 bases. Here the CDR3 reads CASSPGTGLSTEAFF. The CDR3 DNA reads TGTGCCAGCAGCCCAGGGACAGGGCTGAGCACTGAAGCTTTCTTT.

The rearrangement links TRBV19 to TRBJ1-5; 8 bases map to TRBD1. Germline lookup yields CDR1 LNHDA and CDR2 SQIVND (reference sequence). The CDR3 is 13 amino acids. V lost 8 bases and J lost 4; bases outside the gene matches: 4. The CDR3 nucleotides are TGTGCCAGTGGGACAGGTCGAAATCAGCCCCAGCATTTT. It specifies CASGTGRNQPQHF.

The J gene is TRBJ2-3, the V gene TRBV6-4, with D tentatively TRBD1 (6 bases). Germline assignment: CDR1 MRHNA and CDR2 SNTAGT. Trimming stripped 3 bases from V and 2 bases from J, with 15 bases between. The CDR3 has 16 residues. The CDR3 DNA reads as TGTGCCAGCAGTGAACCGGGACAAATCTCCACAGATACGCAGTATTTT. This sequence encodes CASSEPGQISTDTQYF.

The gene calls are TRBV7-9 and TRBJ2-1, with D uncertain. The V and J ends lost 4 bases and 10 bases respectively, with 14 bases between them. The CDR3 spans 13 residues. Germline V gene sequence: CDR1 SEHNR, CDR2 FQNEAQ (reference sequence). The CDR3 bases are TGTGCCAGCAGCTCCCACGATAGAGTAGAGCAGTTCTTC. Encoded protein: CASSSHDRVEQFF.

This clone was seen a single time. The chain recombines TRBV2 with TRBJ2-7; a weak D match, TRBD2 (6 bases). Germline loops: CDR1 SNHLY, CDR2 FYNNEI. The CDR3 is 12 amino acids. V was cut by 10 bases and J by 2 bases, with 12 bases left in between. The CDR3 nucleotides read TGTGCCACCCGCCCGGGGGCCTACGAGCAGTACTTC. As protein: CATRPGAYEQYF.

The chain carries TRBV11-2 and TRBJ2-3, with D possibly TRBD1 on 6 matching bases. With 6 bases removed from V and 5 bases from J, the gap between germline ends came to 18 bases. Germline assignment: CDR1 SGHAT and CDR2 FQNNGV. This CDR3 spans 15 amino acids. The CDR3 here is CASSPGVQAGDTQYF. The CDR3 coding sequence is TGTGCCAGCAGTCCAGGGGTGCAGGCGGGAGATACGCAGTATTTT.

The chain uses TRBV7-3 and TRBJ2-1, with 12 nucleotides matching TRBD2. Germline V lookup: CDR1 SGHTA, CDR2 FQGTGA. V trimming: 1 base; J trimming: 9 bases; junction bases outside the gene matches: 10. CDR3 length: 17 amino acids. The CDR3 DNA sequence: TGTGCCAGCAGCTTAATTGCTAGCGGGAGGGCCGGGGGTGAGCAGTTCTTC. Translating it yields CASSLIASGRAGGEQFF.

The table lists this clone with a few counts. This chain joins TRBV4-1 and TRBJ1-1; the D is unclear. Between the trimmed V and J ends, which lost 1 base and 7 bases, there was a span of 13 bases. Germline V CDR1 and CDR2: MGHRA, YSYEKL. There are 14 residues in the CDR3. This chain's CDR3 is CASSQVGRRGEAFF. The CDR3 nucleotides read TGCGCCAGCAGCCAAGTCGGGAGGAGAGGTGAAGCTTTCTTT.

The chain has TRBV28 and TRBJ1-1; TRBD1 matches 7 bases. V lost 2 bases, J lost 1 base, and 10 bases stayed unmatched. The CDR3 runs 17 residues. In germline, CDR1 is MDHEN, CDR2 SYDVKM. CDR3 amino acids: CASSLGSIGGTNTEAFF. CDR3 bases: TGTGCCAGCAGTTTAGGGTCTATAGGGGGCACGAACACTGAAGCTTTCTTT. Supplemented by reference TRBV28 and TRBJ1-1, the full variable domain reads DVKVTQSSRYLVKRTGEKVFLECVQDMDHENMFWYRQDPGLGLRLIYFSYDVKMKEKGDIPEGYSVSREKKERFSLILESASTNQTSMYLCASSLGSIGGTNTEAFFGQGTRLTVV.

This chain links TRBV6-5 with TRBJ1-1, with 9 bases matching TRBD1. The CDR3 loop spans 13 amino acids. Per the germline V gene, CDR1 is MNHEY and CDR2 is SVGAGI. The V and J ends lost 9 bases and 4 bases, in that order; junction bases with no gene match: 6. DNA for the CDR3: TGTGCCAGTACAGGGGGCCCCAGCACTGAAGCTTTCTTT. This encodes CASTGGPSTEAFF.

The rearrangement uses TRBV5-6 and TRBJ1-5; 11 bases line up with TRBD1. Germline CDR1 reads SGHDT; CDR2 reads YYEEEE. This CDR3 is built from 15 residues. The J segment lost 4 bases and the V segment lost 4 bases, leaving 4 bases of the junction unmatched. The CDR3, as DNA: TGTGCCAGCAGCAGAGGGACAGGGGGAAATCAGCCCCAGCATTTT. This encodes CASSRGTGGNQPQHF. The complete variable domain, with remaining parts taken from reference TRBV5-6 and TRBJ1-5, reads DAGVTQSPTHLIKTRGQQVTLRCSPKSGHDTVSWYQQALGQGPQFIFQYYEEEERQRGNFPDRFSGHQFPNYSSELNVNALLLGDSALYLCASSRGTGGNQPQHFGDGTRLSIL.

This clone is a singleton in its sample. The V gene is TRBV29-1, the J gene TRBJ2-7; TRBD1 matches 7 bases. CDR1 SQVTM and CDR2 ANQGSEA come from the germline V gene. V gave up 4 bases and J gave up 3 bases; unmatched junction bases: 0. This CDR3 contains 11 residues. The DNA of the CDR3 is TGCAGCGTTGGGACAGGCTACGAGCAGTACTTC. It encodes CSVGTGYEQYF.

V gene TRBV18 combines with J gene TRBJ2-1, with TRBD1 matching 7 bases. Germline V lookup: CDR1 KGHSH, CDR2 LQKENI. There are 15 residues in the CDR3. Germline trimming cut 0 bases from V and 7 bases from J; bases unmatched to any gene: 6. The CDR3 region has the DNA TGTGCCAGCTCACCACCGCTAGGGGGCAGGAATGAGCAGTTCTTC. Protein sequence: CASSPPLGGRNEQFF.

CDR3 nucleotide sequence: TGCGCCAGCAGGGTGGGACACGGTATAATGAACACTGAAGCTTTCTTT. It specifies CASRVGHGIMNTEAFF. The chain recombines TRBV5-1 with TRBJ1-1, with a possible D match to TRBD1 (6 bases). CDR1 is SGHRS, CDR2 YFSETQ, per germline. Trimming removed 5 bases from V and 0 bases from J, with 17 bases in between. This CDR3 spans 16 amino acids.

The chain joins TRBV2 to TRBJ2-3; TRBD2 agrees at 11 bases. Trimming at V came to 7 bases and at J to 7 bases, leaving 10 bases not matched to a gene. Germline V gene data show CDR1 as SNHLY and CDR2 as FYNNEI. The CDR3 is made up of 15 amino acids. The CDR3 region is CASTLAGGELYTQYF. Written as DNA, the CDR3 is TGTGCCAGCACCCTAGCGGGAGGAGAACTATATACGCAGTATTTT.

The chain recombines TRBV6-6 with TRBJ2-1, with TRBD2 as a possible D gene (6 bases). V dropped 10 bases and J dropped 3 bases, with 13 bases sitting between them. Germline CDR1 and CDR2: MNHNY and SVGAGI (reference sequence). The CDR3 loop spans 13 amino acids. The CDR3 nucleotides are TGTGCCACTGGGCGGGGAGGCTACAATGAGCAGTTCTTC. Translating gives CATGRGGYNEQFF.

This clone has only a few counts. The chain employs TRBV7-8 and TRBJ2-1; weak D call: TRBD1 (6 bases). The CDR3 covers 16 residues. Germline V gene sequence: CDR1 SGHVS, CDR2 FQNEAQ. Trimming pared 2 bases from V and 1 base from J, leaving 12 bases between. The CDR3 reads CASSLRQGSSYNEQFF. DNA of the CDR3: TGTGCCAGCAGCTTAAGGCAGGGGAGTTCCTACAATGAGCAGTTCTTC.

J is TRBJ2-3 and V is TRBV6-5, with D maybe TRBD2 (5 bases). The germline gives CDR1 MNHEY, CDR2 SVGAGI. The CDR3 has 14 amino acids. With 5 bases removed from V and 6 bases from J, the gap between germline ends came to 15 bases. The CDR3 sequence is CASSPRDPGDTQYF. The CDR3 DNA reads TGTGCCAGCAGTCCCCGGGATCCCGGGGATACGCAGTATTTT.